This record concerns one T cell receptor beta chain sequence. The clone's antigen remains unknown. Base qualities are missing; no much larger clone stands one base away. V lost 4 bases and J lost 3 bases; the stretch between them is 15 bases long. CDR1 and CDR2 were assigned from the germline V gene as SGHVS and FQNEAQ. Inclusive of the bounding cysteine and phenylalanine, the CDR3 is 15 residues long. CDR3 DNA only is kept here, 45 bases in frame from base 1. TCRbeta CDR3 regions were amplified from genomic DNA using the immunoSEQ Assay, a bias-controlled multiplex PCR. The authors' pipeline ran thus. The number of nucleated cells in each sample was estimated by amplification of reference gene primers within the assay. Sequence reads were collapsed and filtered to measure the absolute abundance of every unique TCRbeta CDR3 rearrangement. Productive Simpson clonality was computed per sample as the square root of Simpson's diversity index over productive rearrangements. The table was pulled from immuneACCESS by TCRdb, which kept in-frame rearrangements only. Such tables lose some clones; where checked, under half of the loss comes from unresolved V genes, and the rest has no known cause. V and J calls and clone size are as listed in that table; D and trimming were resolved from the DNA. The sample table shows 150,000 to 200,000 clones, and approximately 95% are seen once. The ten largest clonotypes hold roughly 2% of the sample.

These data are taken from a study of blood T cell repertoires in COVID-19 (dated by TCRdb to 2018 to 2020). At the level of the whole study: Samples covering the acute and convalescent phases of COVID-19 were provided by collaborators in the United States, Italy and Spain. The prospective study material was composed of cDNA or gDNA derived from T cells, B-cell-depleted T cells, or PBMCs. Deeply sampled blood TCRbeta repertoires from subjects exposed to, actively infected with, or recovered from COVID-19 were included in the dataset. The repertoires were made available in a free public database intended to serve as a resource for research on the immune response to SARS-CoV-2. The samples were drawn from two sources: the first 160 participants of the ongoing ImmuneRACE study, and some 1,300 subjects contributed by 6 global collaborators. The sample metadata nearly always contained a de-identified subject ID, COVID-19 status, age in years and sex. Where available, HLA class I and class II types were obtained from metadata supplied by the sample provider rather than from assay-based typing. Points the paper makes about the study in general: The quantity of clinical and demographic metadata differed by source and by participant and was supplied without curation.

One collaborating source in Seattle enrolled patients during active infection and followed them longitudinally through the course of disease. Each collaborating institution followed its own protocols to collect whole blood in K2EDTA tubes. For TCRbeta analysis, collaborator samples were shipped as frozen whole blood, as isolated PBMCs, or as DNA extracted from either sample type. This receptor chain uses TRBV7-8 and TRBJ1-1; the D gene lacks a confident call. What was sequenced was peripheral blood. This TCR was sampled from a woman in her sixties with COVID-19, enrolled during active disease. The DNA sequence is as follows: TGTGCCAGCAGCTCCCCCACGCGGGCTTACACTGAAGCTTTCTTT. Translated, this is CASSSPTRAYTEAFF.